This TCR beta chain is from a study of blood T cell repertoires in COVID-19 (TCRdb year 2020). Study-wide context: Samples from collaborators originated in the United States, Italy and Spain and spanned both the acute and convalescent phases of COVID-19. HLA class I and class II types, where available, came from metadata supplied by the sample provider rather than from assay-based typing. The repertoires were released in a freely available public database intended as a resource for research on the immune response to SARS-CoV-2. Nearly every sample came with metadata listing a de-identified subject ID, COVID-19 status, age in years and sex. The material from the prospective study consisted of cDNA or gDNA derived from T cells, B-cell-depleted T cells, or PBMCs. The dataset comprised deeply sampled blood TCRbeta repertoires from subjects exposed to, actively infected with, or recovered from COVID-19. The samples were drawn from the first 160 participants of the ongoing ImmuneRACE study and from 1,254 subjects provided by 6 global collaborators. Study-wide conclusions, independent of this receptor: Clinical and demographic metadata were provided uncurated, with the amount varying by source and participant.

This clone appeared a single time. It lacks a known antigen. The input lacks base qualities; no much larger clone sits a single base away. One collaborating source in Seattle enrolled patients while the patients were actively infected and followed the patients over time throughout the course of disease. Collaborating institutions collected whole blood in K2EDTA tubes following their own protocols. For TCRbeta analysis, collaborator samples were shipped as frozen whole blood, as isolated PBMCs, or as DNA extracted from either sample type. TCRbeta CDR3 regions were amplified from genomic DNA using the immunoSEQ Assay, a bias-controlled multiplex PCR. Per the authors' processing: The number of nucleated cells in each sample was estimated by amplification of reference gene primers within the assay. Sequence reads were collapsed and filtered to measure the absolute abundance of every unique TCRbeta CDR3 rearrangement. Productive Simpson clonality was computed per sample as the square root of Simpson's diversity index over productive rearrangements. The clones in this table, taken by TCRdb from immuneACCESS, are in-frame only. Not every clone is retained; where verified, under half of the shortfall comes from an unresolved V gene, and the cause of the rest is unknown. The DNA gave D and trimming, while V, J and clone size come from that table. The sample table holds hundreds of thousands of clones, of which roughly 86% were seen once. Clones ranked in the top ten supply roughly 6.2% of the sample.

Sequencing was carried out using peripheral blood. The clonotype was recovered from an elderly woman with COVID-19, enrolled during active disease.

The bases are TGTGCCAGCAGCTTAATTAGTCCGGGACAGGGCTCTGGAAACACCATATATTTT. It is translated as CASSLISPGQGSGNTIYF. The chain was built from TRBV7-2 and TRBJ1-3, with 9 middle bases fitting TRBD1. From its cysteine to its phenylalanine, the CDR3 spans 18 amino acids. This entry keeps only the CDR3 DNA: 54 bases, framed from base 1. Per the germline V gene, SGHTA is the CDR1 and FQGNSA is the CDR2. Trimming takes 2 bases off V and 0 bases off J; junction bases not matched to a gene: 8.